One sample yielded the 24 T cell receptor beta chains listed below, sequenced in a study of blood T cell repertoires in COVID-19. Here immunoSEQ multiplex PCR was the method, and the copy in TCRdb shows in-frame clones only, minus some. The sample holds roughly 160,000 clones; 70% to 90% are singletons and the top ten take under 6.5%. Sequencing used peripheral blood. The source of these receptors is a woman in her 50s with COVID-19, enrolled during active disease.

The CDR3 sequence: CASSYSKVTRTNEKLFF. CDR3 coding DNA: TGTGCCAGCAGTTACTCGAAAGTCACCAGGACTAATGAAAAACTGTTTTTT. The V and J genes are TRBV6-2 or TRBV6-3 and TRBJ1-4; no definite D call. Germline V gene sequence: CDR1 MNHEY, CDR2 SVGEGT. Trimming took off 0 bases at V and 2 bases at J, with 13 bases between the two ends. The CDR3 contains 17 residues.

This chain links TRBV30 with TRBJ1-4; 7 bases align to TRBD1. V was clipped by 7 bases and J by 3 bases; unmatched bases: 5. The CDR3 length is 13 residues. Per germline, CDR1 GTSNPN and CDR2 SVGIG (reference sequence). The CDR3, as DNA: TGTGCCTCCTCCGGGACAGCTAATGAAAAACTGTTTTTT. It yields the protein CASSGTANEKLFF.

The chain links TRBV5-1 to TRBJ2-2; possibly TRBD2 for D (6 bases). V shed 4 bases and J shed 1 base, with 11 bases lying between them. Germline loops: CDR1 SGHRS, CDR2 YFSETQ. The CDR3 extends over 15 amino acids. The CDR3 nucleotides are TGCGCCAGCAGCCAACGGGGACTGAACACCGGGGAGCTGTTTTTT. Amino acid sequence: CASSQRGLNTGELFF.

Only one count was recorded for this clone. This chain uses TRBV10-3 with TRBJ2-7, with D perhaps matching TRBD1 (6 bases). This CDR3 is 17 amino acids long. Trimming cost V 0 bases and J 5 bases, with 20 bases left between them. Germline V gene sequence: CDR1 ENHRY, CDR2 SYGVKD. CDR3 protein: CAISESGLGQGLDEQYF. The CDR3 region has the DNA TGTGCCATCAGTGAGTCGGGGCTAGGGCAGGGGCTCGACGAGCAGTACTTC.

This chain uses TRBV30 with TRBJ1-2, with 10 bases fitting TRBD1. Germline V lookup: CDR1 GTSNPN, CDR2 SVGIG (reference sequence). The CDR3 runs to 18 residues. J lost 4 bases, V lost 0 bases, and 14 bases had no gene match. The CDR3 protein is CAWSVARTGGALTYGYTF. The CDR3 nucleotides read TGTGCCTGGAGTGTAGCTCGGACAGGGGGAGCACTTACCTATGGCTACACCTTC.

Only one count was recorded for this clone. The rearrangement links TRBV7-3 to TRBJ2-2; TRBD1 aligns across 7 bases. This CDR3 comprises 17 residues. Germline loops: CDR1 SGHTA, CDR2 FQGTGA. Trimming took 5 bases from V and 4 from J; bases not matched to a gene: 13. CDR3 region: CASSPIAAGGPTGELFF. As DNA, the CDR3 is TGTGCCAGCAGCCCGATCGCGGCAGGGGGACCCACCGGGGAGCTGTTTTTT.

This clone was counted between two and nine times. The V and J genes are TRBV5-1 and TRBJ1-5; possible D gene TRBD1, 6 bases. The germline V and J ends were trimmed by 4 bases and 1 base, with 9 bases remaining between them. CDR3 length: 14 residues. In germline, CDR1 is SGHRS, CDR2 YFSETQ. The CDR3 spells CASSVQGSNQPQHF. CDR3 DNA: TGCGCCAGCAGCGTACAGGGCAGCAATCAGCCCCAGCATTTT.

CDR3 DNA sequence: TGTGCCAGCAGCCAGCCGGGACAGAGCTATGGCTACACCTTC. Its translation: CASSQPGQSYGYTF. This chain joins TRBV7-2 and TRBJ1-2, with TRBD1 matching 7 bases. The CDR3 spans 14 residues. Germline V gene data show CDR1 as SGHTA and CDR2 as FQGNSA. V lost 5 bases and J lost 4; bases outside the gene matches: 7.

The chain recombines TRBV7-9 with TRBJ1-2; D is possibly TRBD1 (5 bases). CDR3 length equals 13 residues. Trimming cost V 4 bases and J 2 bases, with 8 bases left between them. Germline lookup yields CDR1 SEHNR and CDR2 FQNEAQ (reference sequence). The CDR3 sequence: CASSSGGNYGYTF. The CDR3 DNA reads TGTGCCAGCAGCTCCGGGGGAAACTATGGCTACACCTTC.

The CDR3 nucleotides are TGTGCCTGGAGTGTACAGGGGGCTTTGACCAAAAACATTCAGTACTTC. Its translation is CAWSVQGALTKNIQYF. The V call is TRBV30, the J call TRBJ2-4; 9 nucleotides match TRBD1. Trimming at V came to 0 bases and at J to 2 bases, leaving 5 bases not matched to a gene. The CDR3 runs 16 residues. Germline loops: CDR1 GTSNPN, CDR2 SVGIG (reference sequence).

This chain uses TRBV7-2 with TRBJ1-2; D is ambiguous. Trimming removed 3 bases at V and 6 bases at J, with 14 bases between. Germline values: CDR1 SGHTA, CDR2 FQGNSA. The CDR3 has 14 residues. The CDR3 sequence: CASSFYLDGNGYTF. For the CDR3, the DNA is TGTGCCAGCAGCTTCTACTTGGACGGGAATGGCTACACCTTC.

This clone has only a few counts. The CDR3 is CASSQMGQGGYEQYF. CDR3 DNA sequence: TGCGCCAGCAGCCAAATGGGACAGGGGGGTTACGAGCAGTACTTC. The chain carries TRBV4-3 and TRBJ2-7, with 11 bases that match TRBD1. The CDR3 has 15 residues. V lost 2 bases, J lost 4 bases, and 4 bases stayed unmatched. Germline CDR1 LGHNA, CDR2 YSLEER.

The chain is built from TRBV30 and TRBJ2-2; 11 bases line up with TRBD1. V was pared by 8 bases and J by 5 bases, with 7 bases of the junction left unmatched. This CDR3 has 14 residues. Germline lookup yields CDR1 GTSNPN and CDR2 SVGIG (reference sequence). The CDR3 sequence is CATTRDRGTGELFF. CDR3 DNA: TGTGCCACCACCCGGGACAGGGGGACCGGGGAGCTGTTTTTT. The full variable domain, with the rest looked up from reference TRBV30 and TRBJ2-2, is SQTIHQWPATLVQPVGSPLSLECTVEGTSNPNLYWYRQAAGRGLQLLFYSVGIGQISSEVPQNLSASRPQDRQFILSSKKLLLSDSGFYLCATTRDRGTGELFFGEGSRLTVL.

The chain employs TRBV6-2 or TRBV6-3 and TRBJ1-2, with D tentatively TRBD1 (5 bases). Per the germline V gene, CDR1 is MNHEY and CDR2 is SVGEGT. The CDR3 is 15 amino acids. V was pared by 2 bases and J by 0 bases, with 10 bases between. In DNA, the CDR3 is TGTGCCAGCAGTTACGCGGGGCTAGCTAACTATGGCTACACCTTC. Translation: CASSYAGLANYGYTF.

CDR3 loop: CASSAAAYEQYF. CDR3 bases: TGTGCCAGCAGCGCTGCGGCTTACGAGCAGTACTTC. The chain joins TRBV7-9 to TRBJ2-7; D unresolved. The germline V and J ends were trimmed by 5 bases and 4 bases, with 9 bases remaining between them. The CDR3 spans 12 residues. The germline CDR1 and CDR2 sequences are SEHNR and FQNEAQ (reference sequence).

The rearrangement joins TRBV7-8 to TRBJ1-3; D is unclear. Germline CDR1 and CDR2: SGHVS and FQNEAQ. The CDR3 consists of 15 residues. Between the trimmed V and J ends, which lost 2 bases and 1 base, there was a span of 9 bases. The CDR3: CASSLIELSGNTIYF. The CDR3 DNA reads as TGTGCCAGCAGCTTAATAGAACTTTCTGGAAACACCATATATTTT.

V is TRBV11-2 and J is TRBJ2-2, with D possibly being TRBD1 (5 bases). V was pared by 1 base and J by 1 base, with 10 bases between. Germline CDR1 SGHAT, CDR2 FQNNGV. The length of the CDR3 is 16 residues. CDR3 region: CASSLGRQKNTGELFF. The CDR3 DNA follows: TGTGCCAGCAGCTTAGGCCGACAGAAGAACACCGGGGAGCTGTTTTTT.

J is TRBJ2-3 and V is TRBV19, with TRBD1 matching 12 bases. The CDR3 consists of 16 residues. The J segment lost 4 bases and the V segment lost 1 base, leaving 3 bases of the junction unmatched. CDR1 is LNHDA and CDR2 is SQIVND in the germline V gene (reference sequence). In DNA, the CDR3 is TGTGCCAGTAGTATAGGGGGGACAGGGGGCTCAGATACGCAGTATTTT. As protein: CASSIGGTGGSDTQYF.

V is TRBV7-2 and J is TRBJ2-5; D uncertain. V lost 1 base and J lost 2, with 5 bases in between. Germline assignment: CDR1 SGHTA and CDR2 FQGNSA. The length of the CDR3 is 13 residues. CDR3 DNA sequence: TGTGCCAGCAGCTTAGGAGATCAAGAGACCCAGTACTTC. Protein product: CASSLGDQETQYF.

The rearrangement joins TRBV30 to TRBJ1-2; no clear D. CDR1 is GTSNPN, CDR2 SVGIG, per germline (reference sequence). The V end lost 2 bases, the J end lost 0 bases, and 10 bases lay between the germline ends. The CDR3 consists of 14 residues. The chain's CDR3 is CAWSPLSSNYGYTF. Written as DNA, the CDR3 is TGTGCCTGGAGTCCTCTCTCCTCTAACTATGGCTACACCTTC.

In DNA, the CDR3 is TGTGCCACCAGTGACTTTACCGGGACATCGAATAGCAATCAGCCCCAGCATTTT. The encoded protein is CATSDFTGTSNSNQPQHF. This sequence joins TRBV24-1 and TRBJ1-5; TRBD1 is a possible D gene (6 bases). This CDR3 region has 18 residues. V shed 4 bases and J shed 0 bases, with 18 bases lying between them. Germline CDR1 reads KGHDR; CDR2 reads SFDVKD.

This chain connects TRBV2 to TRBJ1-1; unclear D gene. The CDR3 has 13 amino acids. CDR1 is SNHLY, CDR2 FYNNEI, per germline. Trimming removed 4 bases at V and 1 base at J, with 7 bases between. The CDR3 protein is CASSARRNTEAFF. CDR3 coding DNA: TGTGCCAGCAGTGCTAGGAGGAACACTGAAGCTTTCTTT. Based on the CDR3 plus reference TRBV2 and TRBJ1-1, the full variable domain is EPEVTQTPSHQVTQMGQEVILRCVPISNHLYFYWYRQILGQKVEFLVSFYNNEISEKSEIFDDQFSVERPDGSNFTLKIRSTKLEDSAMYFCASSARRNTEAFFGQGTRLTVV.

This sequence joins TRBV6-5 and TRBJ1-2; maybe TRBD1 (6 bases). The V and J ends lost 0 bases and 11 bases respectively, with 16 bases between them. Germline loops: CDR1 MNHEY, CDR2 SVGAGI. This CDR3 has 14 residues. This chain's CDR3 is CASSYSTGKEGYTF. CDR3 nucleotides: TGTGCCAGCAGTTACTCAACAGGGAAGGAAGGTTACACCTTC.

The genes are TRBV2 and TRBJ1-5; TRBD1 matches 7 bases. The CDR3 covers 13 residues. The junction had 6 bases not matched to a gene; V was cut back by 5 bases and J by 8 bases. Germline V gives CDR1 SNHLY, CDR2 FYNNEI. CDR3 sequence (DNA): TGTGCCAGCAGTCGACAGGGCGGGGAGCCCCAGCATTTT. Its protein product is CASSRQGGEPQHF.